The present T cell receptor beta chain was sequenced within a study of blood T cell repertoires in COVID-19. Study details: COVID-19 samples from acute and convalescent phases originated in the United States, Italy and Spain.

This clone showed up just once. The V segment lost 7 bases and the J segment 4 bases; nucleotides outside the gene matches: 8. This CDR3 has 14 amino acids. Germline loops: CDR1 LNHDA, CDR2 SQIVND (reference sequence). Clones were sequenced by immunoSEQ multiplex PCR, and TCRdb holds only the in-frame ones, with some missing. The table records roughly 100,000 clones, almost 85% of them present only once. The gene calls are TRBV19 and TRBJ1-1, with 8 nucleotides matching TRBD1. Sequenced material: peripheral blood. The clonotype comes from a man between 40 and 49 years old with active or convalescent COVID-19. This CDR3 reads CASIVDRAGTEAFF. The CDR3 DNA reads TGTGCCAGTATAGTGGACAGGGCTGGCACTGAAGCTTTCTTT.